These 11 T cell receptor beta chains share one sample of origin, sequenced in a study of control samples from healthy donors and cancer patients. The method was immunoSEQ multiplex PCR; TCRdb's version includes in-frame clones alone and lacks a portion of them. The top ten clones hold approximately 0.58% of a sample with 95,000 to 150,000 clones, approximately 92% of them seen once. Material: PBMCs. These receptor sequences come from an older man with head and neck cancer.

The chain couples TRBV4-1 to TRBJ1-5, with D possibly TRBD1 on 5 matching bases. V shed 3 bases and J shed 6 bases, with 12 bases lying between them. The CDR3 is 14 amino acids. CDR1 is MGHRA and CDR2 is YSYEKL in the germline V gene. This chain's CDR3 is CASSQSRVTQPQHF. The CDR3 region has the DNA TGCGCCAGCAGCCAGAGCAGGGTAACTCAGCCCCAGCATTTT.

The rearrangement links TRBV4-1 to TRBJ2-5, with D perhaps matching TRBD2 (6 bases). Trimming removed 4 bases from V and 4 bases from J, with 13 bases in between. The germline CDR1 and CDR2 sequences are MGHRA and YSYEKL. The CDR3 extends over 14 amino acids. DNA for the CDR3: TGCGCCAGCAGCCTAGGAGGGTTGGGAGAGACCCAGTACTTC. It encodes CASSLGGLGETQYF.

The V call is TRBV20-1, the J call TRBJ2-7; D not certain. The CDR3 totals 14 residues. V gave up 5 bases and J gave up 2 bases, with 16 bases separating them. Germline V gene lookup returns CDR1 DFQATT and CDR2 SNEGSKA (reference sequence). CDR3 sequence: CSAGGPFPPYEQYF. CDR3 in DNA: TGCAGTGCTGGTGGGCCCTTCCCTCCCTACGAGCAGTACTTC.

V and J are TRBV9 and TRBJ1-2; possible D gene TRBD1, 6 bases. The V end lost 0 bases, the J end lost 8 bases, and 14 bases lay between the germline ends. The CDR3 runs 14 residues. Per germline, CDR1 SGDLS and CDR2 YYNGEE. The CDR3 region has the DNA TGTGCCAGCAGCGTAGCGCCACAGGGAGGAGGCTACACCTTC. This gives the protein CASSVAPQGGGYTF. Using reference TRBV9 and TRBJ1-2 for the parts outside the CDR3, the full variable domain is DSGVTQTPKHLITATGQRVTLRCSPRSGDLSVYWYQQSLDQGLQFLIQYYNGEERAKGNILERFSAQQFPDLHSELNLSSLELGDSALYFCASSVAPQGGGYTFGSGTRLTVV.

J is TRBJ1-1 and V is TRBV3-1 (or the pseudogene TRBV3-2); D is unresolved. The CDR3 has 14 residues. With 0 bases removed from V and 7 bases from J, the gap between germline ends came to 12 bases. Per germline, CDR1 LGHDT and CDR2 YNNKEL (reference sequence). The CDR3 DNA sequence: TGTGCCAGCAGCCAAGATAGCGGGGTGGGTGAAGCTTTCTTT. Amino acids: CASSQDSGVGEAFF.

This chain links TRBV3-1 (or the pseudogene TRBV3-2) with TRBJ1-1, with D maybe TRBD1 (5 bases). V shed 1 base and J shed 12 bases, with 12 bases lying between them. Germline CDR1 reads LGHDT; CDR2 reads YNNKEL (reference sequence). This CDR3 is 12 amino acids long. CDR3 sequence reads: CASSQGQGVSFF. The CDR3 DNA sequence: TGTGCCAGCAGCCAAGGCCAGGGCGTGTCTTTCTTT.

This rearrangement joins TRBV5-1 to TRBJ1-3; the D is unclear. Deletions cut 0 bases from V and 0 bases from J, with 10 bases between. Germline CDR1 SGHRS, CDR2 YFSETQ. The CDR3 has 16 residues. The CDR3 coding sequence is TGCGCCAGCAGCTTGGGACAAGTAAGCTCTGGAAACACCATATATTTT. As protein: CASSLGQVSSGNTIYF.

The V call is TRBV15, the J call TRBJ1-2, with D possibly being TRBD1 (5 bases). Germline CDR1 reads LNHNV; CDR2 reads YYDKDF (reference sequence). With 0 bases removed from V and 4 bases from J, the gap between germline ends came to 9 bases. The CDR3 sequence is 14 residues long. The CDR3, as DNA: TGTGCCACCAGCAGAGACCGGGGGACCTATGGCTACACCTTC. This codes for CATSRDRGTYGYTF.

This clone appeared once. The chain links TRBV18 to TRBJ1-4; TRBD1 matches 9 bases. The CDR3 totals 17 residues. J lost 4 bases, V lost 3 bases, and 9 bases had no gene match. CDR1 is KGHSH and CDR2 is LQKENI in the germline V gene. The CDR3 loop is CASSPGTGSRLNEKLFF. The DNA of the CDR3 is TGTGCCAGCTCACCGGGGACAGGGAGCCGCCTTAATGAAAAACTGTTTTTT.

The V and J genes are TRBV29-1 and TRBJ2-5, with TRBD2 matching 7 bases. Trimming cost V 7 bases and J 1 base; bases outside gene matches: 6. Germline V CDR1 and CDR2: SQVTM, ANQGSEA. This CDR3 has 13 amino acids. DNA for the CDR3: TGCAGCGCCAGGACTAGAAGCCAAGAGACCCAGTACTTC. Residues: CSARTRSQETQYF.

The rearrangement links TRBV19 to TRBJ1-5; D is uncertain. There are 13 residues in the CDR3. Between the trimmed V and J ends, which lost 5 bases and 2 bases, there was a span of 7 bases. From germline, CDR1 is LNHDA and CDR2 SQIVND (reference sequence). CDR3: CASSWLGNQPQHF. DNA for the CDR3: TGTGCCAGTAGTTGGTTGGGCAATCAGCCCCAGCATTTT. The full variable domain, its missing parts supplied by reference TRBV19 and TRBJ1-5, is DGGITQSPKYLFRKEGQNVTLSCEQNLNHDAMYWYRQDPGQGLRLIYYSQIVNDFQKGDIAEGYSVSREKKESFPLTVTSAQKNPTAFYLCASSWLGNQPQHFGDGTRLSIL.